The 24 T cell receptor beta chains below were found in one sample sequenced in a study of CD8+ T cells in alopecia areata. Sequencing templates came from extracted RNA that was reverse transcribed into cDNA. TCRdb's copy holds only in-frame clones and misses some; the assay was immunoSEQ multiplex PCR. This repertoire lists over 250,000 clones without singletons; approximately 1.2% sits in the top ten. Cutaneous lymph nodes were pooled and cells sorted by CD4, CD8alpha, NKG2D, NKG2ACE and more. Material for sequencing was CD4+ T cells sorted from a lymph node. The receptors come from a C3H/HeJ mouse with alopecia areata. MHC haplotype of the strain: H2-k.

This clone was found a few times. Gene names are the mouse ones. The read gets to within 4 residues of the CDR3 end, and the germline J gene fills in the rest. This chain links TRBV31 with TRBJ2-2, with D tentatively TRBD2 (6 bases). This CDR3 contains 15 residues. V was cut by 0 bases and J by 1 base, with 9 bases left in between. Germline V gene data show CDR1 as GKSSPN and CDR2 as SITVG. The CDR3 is CAWSLAGENTGQLYF. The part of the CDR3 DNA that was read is TGTGCCTGGAGTCTCGCTGGGGAAAACACCGGG.

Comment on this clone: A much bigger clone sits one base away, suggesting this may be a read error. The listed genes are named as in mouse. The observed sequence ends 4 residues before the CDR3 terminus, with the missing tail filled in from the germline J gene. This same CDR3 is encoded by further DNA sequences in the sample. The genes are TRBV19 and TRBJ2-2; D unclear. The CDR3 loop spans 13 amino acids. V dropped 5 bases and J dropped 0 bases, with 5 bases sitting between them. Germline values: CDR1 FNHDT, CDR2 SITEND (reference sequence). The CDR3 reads CASRQANTGQLYF. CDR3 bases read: TGTGCCAGCAGGCAGGCAAACACCGGG.

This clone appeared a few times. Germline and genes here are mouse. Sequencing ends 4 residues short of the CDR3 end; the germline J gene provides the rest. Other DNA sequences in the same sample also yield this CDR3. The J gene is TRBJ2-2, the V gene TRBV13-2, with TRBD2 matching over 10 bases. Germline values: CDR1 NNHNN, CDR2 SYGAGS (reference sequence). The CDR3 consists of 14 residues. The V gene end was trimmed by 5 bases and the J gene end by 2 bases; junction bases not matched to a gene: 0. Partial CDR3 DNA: TGTGCCAGCGGGGGACTGGGGAACACCGGG. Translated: CASGGLGNTG. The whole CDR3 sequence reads CASGGLGNTGQLYF.

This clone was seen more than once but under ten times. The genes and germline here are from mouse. The CDR3 bases that were read are TGTGCTAGCAGTAGAGCACTGGGGAATGCT. Translated: CASSRALGNA. The entire CDR3 is CASSRALGNAEQFF. This sequence joins TRBV17 and TRBJ2-1; 7 positions match TRBD2. From the germline J gene comes the end of the CDR3, since the read stops 4 residues before it. The CDR3 runs 14 residues. Germline V gene sequence: CDR1 MNHDT, CDR2 YYDKIL. With 1 base clipped from V and 5 bases from J, the junction kept 2 bases outside the gene matches. The full variable domain, its missing parts supplied by reference TRBV17 and TRBJ2-1, is DTTVKQNPRYKLARVGKPVNLICSQTMNHDTMYWYQKKPNQAPKLLLFYYDKILNREADTFEKFQSSRPNNSFCSLYIGSAGLEYSAMYLCASSRALGNAEQFFGPGTRLTVL.

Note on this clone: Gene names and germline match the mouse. CDR3 bases read: TGTGCCAGCAGCCAAGTCAGGGGGTCTAGTGCAGAA. Protein sequence: CASSQVRGSSAE. The full CDR3 protein reads CASSQVRGSSAETLYF. V and J are TRBV5 and TRBJ2-3; 7 bases are a match to TRBD1. The sequenced fragment ends 4 residues before the CDR3 boundary, so the rest is inferred from the germline J gene. The CDR3 consists of 16 residues. V shed 1 base and J 0 bases; nucleotides not matched to a gene: 4. The germline V gene encodes CDR1 LGHNA and CDR2 YNLKQL (reference sequence).

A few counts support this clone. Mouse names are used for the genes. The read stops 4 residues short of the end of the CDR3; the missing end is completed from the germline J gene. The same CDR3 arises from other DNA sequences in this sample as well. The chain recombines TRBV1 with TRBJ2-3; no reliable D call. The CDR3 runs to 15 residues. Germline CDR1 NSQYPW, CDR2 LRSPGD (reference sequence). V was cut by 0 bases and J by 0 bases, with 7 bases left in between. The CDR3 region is CTCSADRGSAETLYF. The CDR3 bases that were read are TGCACCTGCAGTGCAGATCGTGGGAGTGCAGAA.

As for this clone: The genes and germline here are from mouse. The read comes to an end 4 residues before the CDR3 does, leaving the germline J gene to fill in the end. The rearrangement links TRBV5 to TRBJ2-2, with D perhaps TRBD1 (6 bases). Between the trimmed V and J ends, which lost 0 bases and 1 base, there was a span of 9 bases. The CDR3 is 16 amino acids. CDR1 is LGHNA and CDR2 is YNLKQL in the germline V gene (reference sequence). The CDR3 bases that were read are TGTGCCAGCAGCCAAGATGGGACAAAAAACACCGGG. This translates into CASSQDGTKNTG. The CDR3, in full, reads CASSQDGTKNTGQLYF.

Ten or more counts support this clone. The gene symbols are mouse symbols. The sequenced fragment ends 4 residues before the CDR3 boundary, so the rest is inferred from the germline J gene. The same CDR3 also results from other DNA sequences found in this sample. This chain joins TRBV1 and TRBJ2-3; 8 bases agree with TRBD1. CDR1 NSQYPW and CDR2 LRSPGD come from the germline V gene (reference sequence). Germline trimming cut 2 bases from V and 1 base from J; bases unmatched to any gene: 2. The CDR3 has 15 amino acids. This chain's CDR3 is CTCSAQGAGAETLYF. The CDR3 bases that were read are TGCACCTGCAGTGCACAGGGGGCGGGTGCAGAA.

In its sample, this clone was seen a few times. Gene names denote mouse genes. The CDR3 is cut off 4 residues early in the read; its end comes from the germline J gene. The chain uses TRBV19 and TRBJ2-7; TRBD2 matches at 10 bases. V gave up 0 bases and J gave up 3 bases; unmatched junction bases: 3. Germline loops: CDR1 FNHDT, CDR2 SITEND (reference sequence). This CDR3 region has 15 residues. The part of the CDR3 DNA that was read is TGTGCCAGCAGTATAGCTGGGGACTGGGGCTAT. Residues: CASSIAGDWGY. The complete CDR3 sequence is CASSIAGDWGYEQYF.

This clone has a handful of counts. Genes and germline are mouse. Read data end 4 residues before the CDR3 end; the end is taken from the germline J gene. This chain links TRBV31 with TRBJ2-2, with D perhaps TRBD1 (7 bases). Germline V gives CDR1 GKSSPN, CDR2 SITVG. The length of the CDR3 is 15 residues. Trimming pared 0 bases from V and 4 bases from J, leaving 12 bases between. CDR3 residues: CAWSLRGGGTGQLYF. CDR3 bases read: TGTGCCTGGAGTCTAAGAGGGGGCGGCACCGGG.

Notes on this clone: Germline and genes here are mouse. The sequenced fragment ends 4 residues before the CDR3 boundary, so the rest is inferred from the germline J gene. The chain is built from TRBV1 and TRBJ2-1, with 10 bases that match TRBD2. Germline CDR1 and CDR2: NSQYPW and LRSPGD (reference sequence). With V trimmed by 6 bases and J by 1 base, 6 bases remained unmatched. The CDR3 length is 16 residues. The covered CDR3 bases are TGCACCTGCAGCGCGACTGGGGGGATGAACTATGCT. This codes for CTCSATGGMNYA. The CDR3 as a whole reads CTCSATGGMNYAEQFF.

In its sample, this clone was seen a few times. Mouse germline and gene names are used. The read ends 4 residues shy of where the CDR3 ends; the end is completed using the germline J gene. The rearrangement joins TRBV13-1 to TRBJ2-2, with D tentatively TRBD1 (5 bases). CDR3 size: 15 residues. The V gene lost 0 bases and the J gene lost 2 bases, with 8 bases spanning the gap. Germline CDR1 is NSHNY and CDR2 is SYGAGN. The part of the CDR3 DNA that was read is TGTGCCAGCAGTGATGATCCAGGGAACACCGGG. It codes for CASSDDPGNTG. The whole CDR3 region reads CASSDDPGNTGQLYF.

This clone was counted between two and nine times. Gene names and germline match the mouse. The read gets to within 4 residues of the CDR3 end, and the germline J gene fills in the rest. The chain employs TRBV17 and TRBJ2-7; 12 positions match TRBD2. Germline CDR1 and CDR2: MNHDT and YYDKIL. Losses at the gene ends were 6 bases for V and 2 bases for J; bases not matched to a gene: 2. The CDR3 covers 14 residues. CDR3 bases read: TGTGCTAGCAGAGACTGGGGGGGCGCCTAT. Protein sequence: CASRDWGGAY. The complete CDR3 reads CASRDWGGAYEQYF.

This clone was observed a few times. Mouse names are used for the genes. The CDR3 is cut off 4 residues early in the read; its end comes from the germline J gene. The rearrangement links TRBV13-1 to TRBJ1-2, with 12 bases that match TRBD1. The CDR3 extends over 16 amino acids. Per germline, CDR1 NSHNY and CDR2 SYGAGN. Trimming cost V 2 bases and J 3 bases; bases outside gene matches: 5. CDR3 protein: CASSEAGTGGDSDYTF. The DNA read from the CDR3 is TGTGCCAGCAGTGAGGCCGGGACAGGGGGCGACTCC.

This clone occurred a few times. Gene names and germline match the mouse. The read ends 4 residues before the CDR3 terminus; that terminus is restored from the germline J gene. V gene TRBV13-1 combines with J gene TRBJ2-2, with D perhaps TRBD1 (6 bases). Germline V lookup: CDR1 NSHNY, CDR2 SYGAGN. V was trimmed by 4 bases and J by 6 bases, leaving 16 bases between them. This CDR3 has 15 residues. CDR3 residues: CASSPRLNRAGQLYF. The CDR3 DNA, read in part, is TGTGCCAGCAGTCCCCGGCTCAACAGGGCCGGG.

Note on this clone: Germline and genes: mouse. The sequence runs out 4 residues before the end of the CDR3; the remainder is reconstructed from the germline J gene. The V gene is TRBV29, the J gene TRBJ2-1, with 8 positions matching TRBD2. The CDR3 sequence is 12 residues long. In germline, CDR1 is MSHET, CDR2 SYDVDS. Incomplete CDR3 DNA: TGTGCGAAGGGCTGGGGGGATGCT. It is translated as CAKGWGDA. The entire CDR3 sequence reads CAKGWGDAEQFF.

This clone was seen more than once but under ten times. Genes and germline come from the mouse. The CDR3 is CTCSAEGGVQNTLYF. The covered CDR3 bases are TGCACCTGCAGTGCAGAAGGGGGGGTTCAAAAC. The chain is built from TRBV1 and TRBJ2-4; tentative D call: TRBD2 (7 bases). The read is 4 residues too short to cover the CDR3 end, so that end is filled in from the germline J gene. V lost 0 bases and J lost 2, with 9 bases in between. Germline CDR1 is NSQYPW and CDR2 is LRSPGD (reference sequence). This CDR3 region has 15 residues.

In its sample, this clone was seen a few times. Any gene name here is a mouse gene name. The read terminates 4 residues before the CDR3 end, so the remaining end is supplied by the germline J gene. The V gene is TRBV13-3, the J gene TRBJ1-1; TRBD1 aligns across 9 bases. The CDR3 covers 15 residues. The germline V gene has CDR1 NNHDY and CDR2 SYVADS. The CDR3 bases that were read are TGTGCCAGCAGTGCCTCAACAGGGGGCGGGACA. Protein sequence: CASSASTGGGT. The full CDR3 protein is CASSASTGGGTEVFF.

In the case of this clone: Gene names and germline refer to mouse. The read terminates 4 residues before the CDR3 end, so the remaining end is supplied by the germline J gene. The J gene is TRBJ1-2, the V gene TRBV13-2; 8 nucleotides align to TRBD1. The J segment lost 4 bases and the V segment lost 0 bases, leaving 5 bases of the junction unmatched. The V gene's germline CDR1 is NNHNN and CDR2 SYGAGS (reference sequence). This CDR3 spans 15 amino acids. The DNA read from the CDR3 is TGTGCCAGCGGTGATGCATCAGGGGGCGGCTCC. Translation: CASGDASGGGS. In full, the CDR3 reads CASGDASGGGSDYTF.

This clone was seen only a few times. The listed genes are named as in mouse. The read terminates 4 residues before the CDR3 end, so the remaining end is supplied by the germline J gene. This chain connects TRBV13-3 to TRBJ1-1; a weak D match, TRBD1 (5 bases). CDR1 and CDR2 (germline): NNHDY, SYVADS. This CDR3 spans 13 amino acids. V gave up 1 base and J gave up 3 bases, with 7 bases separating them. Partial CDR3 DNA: TGTGCCAGCAGTGATCCCAGGGACACA. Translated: CASSDPRDT. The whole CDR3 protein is CASSDPRDTEVFF.

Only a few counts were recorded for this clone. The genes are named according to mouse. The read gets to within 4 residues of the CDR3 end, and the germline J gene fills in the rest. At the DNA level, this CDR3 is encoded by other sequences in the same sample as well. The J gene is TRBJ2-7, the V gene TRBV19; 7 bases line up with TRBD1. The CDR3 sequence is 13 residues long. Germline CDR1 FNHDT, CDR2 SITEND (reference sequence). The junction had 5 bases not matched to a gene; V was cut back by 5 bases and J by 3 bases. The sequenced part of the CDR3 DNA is TGTGCCAGCAGCCCACGGGACAGCTAT. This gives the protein CASSPRDSY. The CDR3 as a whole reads CASSPRDSYEQYF.

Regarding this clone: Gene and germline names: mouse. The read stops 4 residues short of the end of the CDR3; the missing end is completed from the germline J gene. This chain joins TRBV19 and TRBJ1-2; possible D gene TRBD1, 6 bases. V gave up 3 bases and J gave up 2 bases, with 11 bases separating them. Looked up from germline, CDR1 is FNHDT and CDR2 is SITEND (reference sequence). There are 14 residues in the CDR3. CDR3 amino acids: CASSNHRENSDYTF. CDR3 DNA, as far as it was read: TGTGCCAGCAGTAATCACAGGGAGAACTCC.

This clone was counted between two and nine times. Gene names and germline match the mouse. The sequenced part of the CDR3 DNA is TGTGCCAGCAGTCCAGGGGGCACCGGG. It yields the protein CASSPGGTG. The entire CDR3 is CASSPGGTGQLYF. J is TRBJ2-2 and V is TRBV5; 7 bases are shared with TRBD1. The CDR3 goes on 4 residues after the read ends, and that part is filled in from the germline J gene. The germline V gene has CDR1 LGHNA and CDR2 YNLKQL (reference sequence). The V and J ends lost 6 bases and 4 bases, in that order; junction bases with no gene match: 2. This CDR3 contains 13 residues.

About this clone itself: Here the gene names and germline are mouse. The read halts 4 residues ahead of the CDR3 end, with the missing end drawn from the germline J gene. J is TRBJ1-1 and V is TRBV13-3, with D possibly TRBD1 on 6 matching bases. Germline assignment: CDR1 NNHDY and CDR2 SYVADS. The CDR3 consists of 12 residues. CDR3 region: CASSKGQTEVFF. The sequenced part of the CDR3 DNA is TGTGCCAGCAGTAAGGGACAAACA.